Below are 5 T cell receptor delta chains sequenced from a single sample in a study of γδ T cells in repeated Plasmodium falciparum infection. TCRdb re-called the multiplex PCR reads through CATT. The sample lists 45,000 to 70,000 delta-chain clones; approximately 1.7% were seen once. Bulk repertoires came from Vgamma9/Vdelta2+ or Vdelta2-negative gammadelta T cells flow-sorted from PBMC. Sequenced: gamma-delta T cells from blood. All receptors derive from a pool of human donors (malaria-infected and uninfected, not separated).

At least ten counts were recorded for this clone. This DNA's translation and the protein TCRdb lists, from a much larger clone, do not match at residue 3, likely due to a read error; the protein shown is translated from the DNA. The rearrangement uses TRDV1 and TRDJ1; TRDD3 matches at 8 bases. The CDR3 consists of 23 residues. Germline loops: CDR1 TSWWSYY, CDR2 QGS. Here the CDR3 reads CAPGELFPSTLIIGGSGSDKLIF. CDR3 coding DNA: TGTGCTCCTGGGGAACTGTTTCCATCCACACTTATAATTGGGGGATCTGGATCCGATAAACTCATCTTT.

This clone was seen only a few times. TCRdb's listed protein matches a much larger clone and diverges from this DNA's translation at residue 2, likely through a read error; the protein shown comes from the DNA. The J gene is TRDJ1, the V gene TRDV2; TRDD3 matches at 12 bases. The CDR3 has 20 residues. Per germline, CDR1 GEAIGNYY and CDR2 EKD. CDR3 loop: CSCDRLLGDTKRVYTDKLIF. In nucleotides, the CDR3 is TGTTCCTGTGACCGACTACTGGGGGATACAAAGAGAGTGTACACCGATAAACTCATCTTT.

This clone was picked up a small number of times. TCRdb's listed protein matches a much larger clone and diverges from this DNA's translation at residue 17, likely through a read error; the protein shown comes from the DNA. The chain carries TRDV1 and TRDJ1; 8 bases agree with TRDD3. CDR3 length equals 19 residues. CDR1 and CDR2 from the germline V gene are TSWWSYY and QGS. Written as DNA, the CDR3 is TGTGCTCTTGGGAAAAATCCGGGGGATAAAATGGGAAGAACCGATAAACCCATCTTT. This codes for CALGKNPGDKMGRTDKPIF.

This clone appeared many times. This sample includes further DNA sequences coding for the same CDR3. This sequence joins TRDV1 and TRDJ1; 8 bases map to TRDD2. CDR1 and CDR2 (germline): TSWWSYY, QGS. The ends lost 5 bases at V and 0 bases at J; junction bases unmatched: 26. This CDR3 contains 22 residues. This CDR3 reads CALGRTTVLPRRVWGYTDKLIF. In DNA form, the CDR3 reads TGTGCTCTTGGGCGCACTACGGTCCTTCCTAGGCGAGTCTGGGGATACACCGATAAACTCATCTTT.

Regarding this clone: This DNA's translation and the protein TCRdb lists, from a much larger clone, do not match at residue 11, likely due to a read error; the protein shown is translated from the DNA. The chain recombines TRDV1 with TRDJ1, with 10 bases fitting TRDD3. The J gene, left out of TCRdb, was set here by checking the DNA against germline. Germline assignment: CDR1 TSWWSYY and CDR2 QGS. V lost 0 bases, J lost 7 bases, and 20 bases stayed unmatched. The CDR3 length is 20 residues. The DNA of the CDR3 is TGTGCTCTTGGGGAACTTCGCCTGTTCTGGACGGGGGATACGTTCGGTAAACTCATCTTT. It translates to CALGELRLFWTGDTFGKLIF.